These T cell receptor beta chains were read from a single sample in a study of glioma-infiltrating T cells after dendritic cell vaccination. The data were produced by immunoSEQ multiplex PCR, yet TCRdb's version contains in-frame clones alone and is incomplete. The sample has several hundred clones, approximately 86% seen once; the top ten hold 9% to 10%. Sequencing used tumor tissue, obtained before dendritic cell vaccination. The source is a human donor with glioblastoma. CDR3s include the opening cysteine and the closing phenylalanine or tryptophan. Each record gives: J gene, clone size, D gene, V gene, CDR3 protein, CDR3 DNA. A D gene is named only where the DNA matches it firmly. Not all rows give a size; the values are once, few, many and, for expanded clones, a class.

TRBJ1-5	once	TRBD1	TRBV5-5	CASSWGTGAQPQHF	TGTGCCAGCAGCTGGGGGACAGGAGCTCAGCCCCAGCATTTT
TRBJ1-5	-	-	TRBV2	CASKGTRSGNQPQHF	TGTGCCAGCAAGGGAACCCGTTCGGGGAATCAGCCCCAGCATTTT
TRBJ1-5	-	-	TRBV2	CAPIWGGSEIVSNQPQHF	TGTGCCCCTATTTGGGGGGGTTCGGAGATCGTGAGCAATCAGCCCCAGCATTTT
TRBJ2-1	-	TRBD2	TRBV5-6	CASVGASGGNEQFF	TGTGCCAGCGTGGGGGCTAGCGGGGGGAATGAGCAGTTCTTC
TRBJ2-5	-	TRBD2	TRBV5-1	CASSLGAGGLETQYF	TGCGCCAGCAGCTTGGGAGCGGGGGGTCTGGAGACCCAGTACTTC
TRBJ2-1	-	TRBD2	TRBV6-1	CASNPTGGGEQFF	TGTGCCAGCAACCCGACCGGGGGGGGTGAGCAGTTCTTC
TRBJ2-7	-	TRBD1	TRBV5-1	CASSSSLTGQDEQYF	TGCGCCAGCAGCTCGAGCCTGACAGGGCAGGACGAGCAGTACTTC
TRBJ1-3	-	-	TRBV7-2	CASSLETSSGNTIYF	TGTGCCAGCAGCTTAGAAACGAGCTCTGGAAACACCATATATTTT
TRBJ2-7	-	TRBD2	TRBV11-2	CASRGGSYEQYF	TGTGCCAGCCGGGGGGGATCTTACGAGCAGTACTTC
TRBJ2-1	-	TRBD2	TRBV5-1	CASSPGLASNEQFF	TGCGCCAGCAGCCCCGGACTAGCAAGCAATGAGCAGTTCTTC
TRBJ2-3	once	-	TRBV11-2	CASSLRQEGPGPDTQYF	TGTGCCAGCAGCTTAAGACAGGAAGGCCCTGGCCCAGATACGCAGTATTTT
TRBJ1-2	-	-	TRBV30	CAANGGQSYFRGRYGYTF	TGTGCCGCAAACGGCGGCCAATCTTATTTTCGAGGGCGCTATGGCTACACCTTC
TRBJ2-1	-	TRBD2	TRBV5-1	CASSVSGGTYNEQFF	TGCGCCAGCAGCGTTAGCGGGGGAACTTACAATGAGCAGTTCTTC
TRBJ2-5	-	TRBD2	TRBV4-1	CASSQDPGTSGGGTQYF	TGCGCCAGCAGCCAAGATCCAGGGACTAGCGGGGGGGGGACCCAGTACTTC
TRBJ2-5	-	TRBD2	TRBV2	CAGRSGGAQETQYF	TGTGCCGGCCGTAGCGGGGGGGCCCAAGAGACCCAGTACTTC
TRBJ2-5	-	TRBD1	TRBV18	CASSGQGAETQYF	TGTGCCAGCTCAGGCCAGGGGGCAGAGACCCAGTACTTC
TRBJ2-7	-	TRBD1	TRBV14	CASSPGGNEQYF	TGTGCCAGCAGCCCAGGGGGTAACGAGCAGTACTTC
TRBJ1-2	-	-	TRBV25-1	CASSEYGLNYGYTF	TGTGCCAGCAGTGAATACGGGTTGAACTATGGCTACACCTTC
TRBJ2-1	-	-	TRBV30	CAYGLQQFF	TGTGCCTATGGACTTCAGCAGTTCTTC
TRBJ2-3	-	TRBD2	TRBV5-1	CASSFGGTSGGTDTQYF	TGCGCCAGCAGCTTTGGGGGGACTAGCGGGGGCACAGATACGCAGTATTTT
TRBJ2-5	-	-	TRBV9	CASSVALEFGETQYF	TGTGCCAGCAGCGTAGCATTGGAGTTTGGAGAGACCCAGTACTTC
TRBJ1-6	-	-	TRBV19	CASTRDINNSPLHF	TGTGCCAGTACCCGAGACATCAATAATTCACCCCTCCACTTT
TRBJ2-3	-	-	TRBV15	CATSSGRSANTDTQYF	TGTGCCACCAGCAGTGGTCGCTCCGCGAACACAGATACGCAGTATTTT
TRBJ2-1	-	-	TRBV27	CASKAGNEQFF	TGTGCCAGCAAGGCGGGAAATGAGCAGTTCTTC
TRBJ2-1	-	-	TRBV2	CASSDGPNEQFF	TGTGCCAGCAGTGATGGGCCGAATGAGCAGTTCTTC
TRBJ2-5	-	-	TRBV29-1	CSAPGWRGGTEAQYF	TGCAGCGCCCCTGGGTGGAGGGGGGGGACGGAGGCCCAGTACTTC
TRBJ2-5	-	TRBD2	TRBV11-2	CASSLQRGTSQETRYF	TGTGCCAGCAGCTTACAGCGGGGGACCTCCCAAGAGACCCGGTACTTC
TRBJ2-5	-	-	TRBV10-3	CAISLTNGETQYF	TGTGCCATCAGCCTGACTAATGGAGAGACCCAGTACTTC
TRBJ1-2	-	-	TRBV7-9	CASSSLPGQRYGYTF	TGTGCCAGCAGCTCGCTCCCCGGACAGAGATATGGCTACACCTTC
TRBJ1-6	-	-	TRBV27	CASSLSYREIDPLHF	TGTGCCAGCAGTTTATCGTATAGGGAGATCGATCCCCTCCACTTT
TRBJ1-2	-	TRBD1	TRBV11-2	CASSLGTGGLGNYGYTF	TGTGCCAGCAGCTTAGGGACAGGGGGCTTGGGTAACTATGGCTACACCTTC
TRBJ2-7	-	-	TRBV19	CASSMAVTTYEQYF	TGTGCCAGTAGTATGGCCGTAACCACCTACGAGCAGTACTTC
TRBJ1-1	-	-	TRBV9	CASSTFDSNTEAFF	TGTGCCAGCAGCACCTTTGACTCCAACACTGAAGCTTTCTTT
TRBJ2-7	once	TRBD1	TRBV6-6	CASSNIGQVYEQYF	TGTGCCAGCAGTAACATTGGACAGGTCTACGAGCAGTACTTC
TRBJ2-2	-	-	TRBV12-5	CASGFVSSTGELFF	TGTGCTAGTGGTTTCGTTTCTAGCACCGGGGAGCTGTTTTTT
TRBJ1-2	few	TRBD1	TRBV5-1	CASSPDRGHGGYTF	TGCGCCAGCAGCCCAGACAGGGGGCACGGTGGCTACACCTTC
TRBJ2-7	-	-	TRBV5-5	CASSTGTGSYEQYF	TGTGCCAGCAGCACCGGGACTGGGAGCTACGAGCAGTACTTC
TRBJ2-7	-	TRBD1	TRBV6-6	CASSRDRGWEQYF	TGTGCCAGCAGCCGGGACAGGGGGTGGGAGCAGTACTTC
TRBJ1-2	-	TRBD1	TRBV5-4	CASSLEQGRNYGYTF	TGTGCCAGCAGCTTGGAACAGGGGAGGAACTATGGCTACACCTTC
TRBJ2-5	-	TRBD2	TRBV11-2	CASGLQRGTSQETQYF	TGTGCCAGCGGCTTACAGCGGGGGACCTCCCAAGAGACCCAGTACTTC
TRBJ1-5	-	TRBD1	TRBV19	CATTGDDPNQPQHF	TGTGCCACTACAGGGGACGACCCCAATCAGCCCCAGCATTTT
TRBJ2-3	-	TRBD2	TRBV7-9	CASSLVGGGLLTDTQYF	TGTGCCAGCAGCTTAGTGGGGGGGGGACTTCTCACAGATACGCAGTATTTT
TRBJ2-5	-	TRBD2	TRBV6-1	CASSGEGLAGGHAGRTQYF	TGTGCCAGCAGTGGGGAGGGACTAGCGGGGGGGCATGCAGGGAGGACCCAGTACTTC
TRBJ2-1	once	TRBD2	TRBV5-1	CASSSPSGGNEQFF	TGCGCCAGCAGCTCTCCTAGCGGGGGCAATGAGCAGTTCTTC
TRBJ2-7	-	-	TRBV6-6	CASSTPGGNSYEQYF	TGTGCCAGCAGCACTCCAGGGGGGAACTCCTACGAGCAGTACTTC
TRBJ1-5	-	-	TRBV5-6	CASSLRQNNQPQHF	TGTGCCAGCAGCTTGAGACAGAACAATCAGCCCCAGCATTTT
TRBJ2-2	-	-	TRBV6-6	CASRFRGNTGELFF	TGTGCCAGCAGATTTAGGGGGAACACCGGGGAGCTGTTTTTT
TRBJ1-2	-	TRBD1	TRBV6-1	CASSEWDSLYYGYTF	TGTGCCAGCAGTGAATGGGACAGCCTTTACTATGGCTACACCTTC
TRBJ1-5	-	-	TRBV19	CASTLYSNQPQHF	TGTGCCAGTACCCTATATAGCAATCAGCCCCAGCATTTT
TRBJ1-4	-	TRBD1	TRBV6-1	CASSELSGTGSEKLFF	TGTGCCAGCAGTGAATTATCCGGGACAGGCTCTGAAAAACTGTTTTTT
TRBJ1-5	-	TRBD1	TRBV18	CASSPGQGQPQHF	TGTGCCAGCTCTCCGGGACAGGGACAGCCCCAGCATTTT
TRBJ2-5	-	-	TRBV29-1	CSTDRGAAETQYF	TGCAGCACCGACCGGGGGGCGGCGGAGACCCAGTACTTC